The 14 T cell receptor beta chains below all came from one sample that was sequenced in a study of blood T cell repertoires in COVID-19. Profiled with immunoSEQ multiplex PCR; TCRdb holds only in-frame clones, not every one. Seen here are roughly 150,000 clones, about 81% observed once, and the top ten hold 9.5% to 13%. The sequenced material came from peripheral blood. These receptors were collected from a human donor in a cohort sampled during active COVID-19.

The chain recombines TRBV7-5 with TRBJ1-5. TRBV7-5 is annotated as a pseudogene. The CDR3 runs 19 residues. The CDR3 sequence is CARSFPTRDSLGVNQPQHF. In DNA form, the CDR3 reads TGTGCCAGAAGCTTCCCGACGCGGGACTCATTAGGGGTTAATCAGCCCCAGCATTTT.

The V and J genes are TRBV7-2 and TRBJ1-5, with TRBD1 matching over 7 bases. Germline CDR1 reads SGHTA; CDR2 reads FQGNSA. The CDR3 is made up of 16 amino acids. Germline trimming cut 5 bases from V and 1 base from J; bases unmatched to any gene: 8. This CDR3 is CASSQGGGRSNQPQHF. The CDR3 bases are TGTGCCAGCAGCCAAGGAGGGGGCAGGAGCAATCAGCCCCAGCATTTT.

The chain joins TRBV15 to TRBJ2-2; TRBD2 agrees at 8 bases. V dropped 0 bases and J dropped 3; count of bases not matched to a gene: 6. This CDR3 is built from 17 residues. Germline values: CDR1 LNHNV, CDR2 YYDKDF (reference sequence). The CDR3, as DNA: TGTGCCACCAGCAGAGATCGTGCGGGGGGTCACACCGGGGAGCTGTTTTTT. Protein product: CATSRDRAGGHTGELFF.

V is TRBV30 and J is TRBJ1-1; 9 positions agree with TRBD1. The CDR3 runs 13 residues. Germline V lookup: CDR1 GTSNPN, CDR2 SVGIG (reference sequence). V lost 8 bases to trimming and J lost 0 bases; unmatched junction nucleotides: 4. The CDR3 loop is CAQGQGLNTEAFF. The CDR3 nucleotides are TGTGCCCAGGGACAGGGTTTGAACACTGAAGCTTTCTTT.

V usage is TRBV11-2 and J usage is TRBJ2-1, with D possibly TRBD2 on 7 matching bases. The CDR3 has 16 residues. From germline, CDR1 is SGHAT and CDR2 FQNNGV. V dropped 7 bases and J dropped 1 base, with 17 bases sitting between them. CDR3 region: CASTERGGPSYNEQFF. Written as DNA, the CDR3 is TGTGCCAGCACCGAGAGGGGGGGGCCGTCCTACAATGAGCAGTTCTTC. The whole variable domain, filled in from reference TRBV11-2 and TRBJ2-1, reads EAGVAQSPRYKIIEKRQSVAFWCNPISGHATLYWYQQILGQGPKLLIQFQNNGVVDDSQLPKDRFSAERLKGVDSTLKIQPAKLEDSAVYLCASTERGGPSYNEQFFGPGTRLTVL.

The chain links TRBV9 to TRBJ2-5; 10 bases agree with TRBD2. The CDR3 is 14 residues long. Germline V gene lookup returns CDR1 SGDLS and CDR2 YYNGEE. V was pared by 4 bases and J by 2 bases, with 2 bases of the junction left unmatched. DNA of the CDR3: TGTGCCAGCAGCCGAGCGGGGGGGCAAGAGACCCAGTACTTC. Translated, it gives CASSRAGGQETQYF.

The V and J genes are TRBV4-3 and TRBJ2-5, with D tentatively TRBD2 (7 bases). This CDR3 has 16 amino acids. Germline CDR1 and CDR2: LGHNA and YSLEER. V lost 0 bases to trimming and J lost 5 bases, with 16 bases between them. In DNA, the CDR3 is TGCGCCAGCAGCCAAGATACCCGGGGGGCCGGGGAGACCCAGTACTTC. It specifies CASSQDTRGAGETQYF.

The chain joins TRBV28 to TRBJ1-6; D might be TRBD1 (5 bases). The length of the CDR3 is 16 residues. Germline-derived CDR1 and CDR2 are MDHEN and SYDVKM. V was shortened by 5 bases and J by 5 bases, with 16 bases between the two germline ends. The CDR3 reads CASSPRQGNDNSPLHF. CDR3 sequence (DNA): TGTGCCAGCAGTCCCCGCCAGGGCAACGATAATTCACCCCTCCACTTT.

The chain is built from TRBV7-9 and TRBJ2-7; possible D gene TRBD1, 6 bases. V was clipped by 1 base and J by 6 bases, with 13 bases between them. The CDR3 has 14 residues. The germline V gene has CDR1 SEHNR and CDR2 FQNEAQ (reference sequence). CDR3 nucleotide sequence: TGTGCCAGCAGCTTAGTCCTACAGGGAGCCGAGCAGTACTTC. It encodes CASSLVLQGAEQYF.

The rearrangement joins TRBV6-2 or TRBV6-3 to TRBJ1-5; 7 bases map to TRBD1. V dropped 5 bases and J dropped 1; count of bases not matched to a gene: 11. The CDR3 is made up of 17 amino acids. CDR1 and CDR2 (germline): MNHEY, SVGEGT. CDR3 nucleotide sequence: TGTGCCAGCAGTAAGGACAGGTGGCGCAGCAGCAATCAGCCCCAGCATTTT. It codes for CASSKDRWRSSNQPQHF.

The chain has TRBV7-9 and TRBJ1-5; D may be TRBD1 (5 bases). The length of the CDR3 is 15 residues. The V gene's germline CDR1 is SEHNR and CDR2 FQNEAQ (reference sequence). V was clipped by 5 bases and J by 1 base, with 12 bases between them. The CDR3 nucleotides are TGTGCCAGCAGCCCCCGGGGGGGGAGCAATCAGCCCCAGCATTTT. Its translation is CASSPRGGSNQPQHF.

The table lists this clone with a few counts. The rearrangement links TRBV30 to TRBJ1-5; 7 nucleotides line up with TRBD1. Germline trimming cut 2 bases from V and 5 bases from J; bases unmatched to any gene: 6. Germline loops: CDR1 GTSNPN, CDR2 SVGIG (reference sequence). This CDR3 has 14 residues. CDR3 in amino acids: CAWSSGGSYQPQHF. The CDR3 DNA follows: TGTGCCTGGAGTTCAGGGGGGTCCTATCAGCCCCAGCATTTT.

The chain uses TRBV7-2 and TRBJ2-5; 8 nucleotides agree with TRBD2. J was trimmed by 5 bases and V by 4 bases; bases with no gene match: 12. The germline V gene has CDR1 SGHTA and CDR2 FQGNSA. The CDR3 has 16 amino acids. The CDR3 DNA is TGTGCCAGCAGCTCCTATAGCGGGGACAACCGGGAGACCCAGTACTTC. It is translated as CASSSYSGDNRETQYF. Supplemented by reference TRBV7-2 and TRBJ2-5, the full variable domain reads GAGVSQSPSNKVTEKGKDVELRCDPISGHTALYWYRQSLGQGLEFLIYFQGNSAPDKSGLPSDRFSAERTGGSVSTLTIQRTQQEDSAVYLCASSSYSGDNRETQYFGPGTRLLVL.

The CDR3 DNA reads TGCGCCAGCAGCCATAAAGCAGGGGAGCATTCACCCCTCCACTTT. Protein product: CASSHKAGEHSPLHF. The gene calls are TRBV4-3 and TRBJ1-6; maybe TRBD1 (6 bases). CDR1 and CDR2 (germline): LGHNA, YSLEER. The CDR3 runs 15 residues. V lost 3 bases and J 8 bases, leaving 14 bases between the germline ends.